These 2 T cell receptor beta chains were all obtained from the same sample, sequenced in a study of Tregs in tolerant kidney transplant recipients. Using immunoSEQ multiplex PCR, the repertoire was profiled, and TCRdb retains in-frame clones only, with some absent. The sample has some 250,000 clones; roughly four fifths are singletons. The sample comprised CD4+ T cells from blood. These receptors originate from a human donor in good health.

This clone was recorded once. This chain connects TRBV6-1 to TRBJ2-7, with D perhaps matching TRBD2 (7 bases). The ends were cut back, 4 bases at V and 2 bases at J, with 12 bases in the middle. This CDR3 has 14 amino acids. Germline V gene lookup returns CDR1 MNHNS and CDR2 SASEGT. This CDR3 reads CASSGKRDTYEQYF. The DNA for the CDR3 is TGTGCCAGCAGTGGAAAGCGGGACACCTACGAGCAGTACTTC.

The rearrangement links TRBV19 to TRBJ1-5, with 7 positions matching TRBD1. The V gene's germline CDR1 is LNHDA and CDR2 SQIVND (reference sequence). V dropped 1 base and J dropped 6; count of bases not matched to a gene: 6. CDR3 length equals 15 residues. The DNA for the CDR3 is TGTGCCAGTAGTATAGGGCAGACAGGGACTCAGCCCCAGCATTTT. This sequence encodes CASSIGQTGTQPQHF.